This T cell receptor (beta chain) was observed in a study of long-term antiretroviral therapy in people with HIV. V lost 3 bases to trimming and J lost 1 base; unmatched junction nucleotides: 1. The CDR3 length is 14 residues. Germline loops: CDR1 MNHEY, CDR2 SVGAGI. For this clone: Its antigen is currently unknown.

Study-level findings and limits: Against controls, HIV repertoires showed narrower ranges of CDR3 length.

An immunoSEQ assay, version v3.0, was performed at survey level. Using immunoSEQ multiplex PCR, the repertoire was profiled, and TCRdb retains in-frame clones only, with some absent. The table lists 7,700 or so clones, over 70% of them singletons. The input for sequencing was unsorted PBMCs, taken less than 2.7 years before starting antiretroviral therapy. The TCR originated in a man between 40 and 49 years old with HIV. The chain carries TRBV6-5 and TRBJ2-3, with 7 nucleotides matching TRBD2. The CDR3 DNA is TGTGCCAGCAGTTATGCGGGGGGCACAGATACGCAGTATTTT. Protein sequence: CASSYAGGTDTQYF.